This TCR beta chain was sequenced during a study of T cells after yellow fever vaccination. Whole-study findings and limits: The study re-detected most primary-vaccination clones after the booster (96% CD4, 88% CD8). Abundant bulk-derived clonotypes could contaminate FACS-sorted repertoires. A faster peak, day 5 versus 15, was reached by the weaker secondary response.

This CDR3 region has 15 residues. In germline, CDR1 is DFQATT, CDR2 SNEGSKA (reference sequence). After removal of 0 bases from V and 4 bases from J, the junction contained 0 bases not matched to a gene. 5'RACE template switching generated TCR cDNA, adding a universal primer site and UMIs. TCRdb passed the 5' RACE reads through MiXCR, listing each CDR3 protein once. The sample comprises about 340,000 distinct CDR3 sequences, approximately 4.2% of which are singletons, and roughly 26% rests with the top ten. In this sample, this clonotype turned up a few times. Antigen specificity is unknown. This chain joins TRBV20-1 and TRBJ2-1, with 13 nucleotides matching TRBD2. The TCR comes from a man younger than 30 who received the YFV17D yellow fever vaccine. The sample consisted of PBMCs, taken 5 days after the yellow fever booster vaccination. CDR3 region: CSAREGLAGYNEQFF. The DNA of the CDR3 is TGCAGTGCTAGAGAGGGACTAGCGGGGTACAATGAGCAGTTCTTC.